The 15 T cell receptor beta chains presented below share a single source sample, sequenced in a study of T cell changes during pregnancy in multiple sclerosis. TCRdb's table, derived via immunoSEQ multiplex PCR, lists solely in-frame clones and lacks some. The sample lists more than 70,000 clones; 80% to 95% were seen once. Source: peripheral blood, taken before pregnancy. The receptors shown here come from a female donor with multiple sclerosis, enrolled in a pregnancy study.

The chain recombines TRBV4-3 with TRBJ2-7, with 9 bases fitting TRBD1. The CDR3 has 16 residues. The germline gives CDR1 LGHNA, CDR2 YSLEER. With 2 bases clipped from V and 2 bases from J, the junction kept 7 bases outside the gene matches. The CDR3 DNA reads as TGCGCCAGCAGCCAACTACCGGGACAGGGTACCTACGAGCAGTACTTC. Encoded protein: CASSQLPGQGTYEQYF.

This chain joins TRBV11-2 and TRBJ1-2; the D gene is possibly TRBD1 (5 bases). From germline, CDR1 is SGHAT and CDR2 FQNNGV. With 1 base removed from V and 8 bases from J, the gap between germline ends came to 14 bases. The CDR3 is 14 amino acids. As DNA, the CDR3 is TGTGCCAGCAGCTTAGGCCAGGGTCCGCGGGGCTACACCTTC. This translates into CASSLGQGPRGYTF. Variable domain in full (rest from reference TRBV11-2 and TRBJ1-2): EAGVAQSPRYKIIEKRQSVAFWCNPISGHATLYWYQQILGQGPKLLIQFQNNGVVDDSQLPKDRFSAERLKGVDSTLKIQPAKLEDSAVYLCASSLGQGPRGYTFGSGTRLTVV.

The genes are TRBV6-5 and TRBJ2-7, with TRBD2 as a possible D gene (6 bases). V lost 1 base to trimming and J lost 0 bases, with 13 bases between them. The CDR3 contains 16 residues. Germline V gene lookup returns CDR1 MNHEY and CDR2 SVGAGI. In DNA form, the CDR3 reads TGTGCCAGCAGTTACTTGCGGGGAGTGAGCTCCTACGAGCAGTACTTC. It translates to CASSYLRGVSSYEQYF.

This clone was detected only once. This rearrangement joins TRBV7-2 to TRBJ2-7, with TRBD1 matching over 7 bases. The CDR3 covers 13 residues. Germline CDR1 SGHTA, CDR2 FQGNSA. V was clipped by 5 bases and J by 3 bases; unmatched bases: 4. For the CDR3, the DNA is TGTGCCAGCAGCGTGGGACAGATCTACGAGCAGTACTTC. Encoded protein: CASSVGQIYEQYF.

The chain recombines TRBV9 with TRBJ2-3; 8 nucleotides line up with TRBD1. The germline CDR1 and CDR2 sequences are SGDLS and YYNGEE. Trimming cost V 4 bases and J 1 base; bases outside gene matches: 5. The CDR3 runs 15 residues. CDR3 residues: CASSSGGAGTDTQYF. As DNA, the CDR3 is TGTGCCAGCAGCTCAGGGGGCGCGGGCACAGATACGCAGTATTTT.

This clone was seen a few times. The chain uses TRBV7-8 and TRBJ2-7, with a weak D call TRBD2 (6 bases). CDR1 SGHVS and CDR2 FQNEAQ come from the germline V gene. V was shortened by 6 bases and J by 3 bases, with 15 bases between the two germline ends. This CDR3 is 14 amino acids long. The CDR3: CASRNSGGLYEQYF. CDR3 nucleotides: TGTGCCAGCAGAAATAGCGGAGGCCTCTACGAGCAGTACTTC. Full variable domain (outside the CDR3, taken from reference TRBV7-8 and TRBJ2-7): GAGVSQSPRYKVAKRGQDVALRCDPISGHVSLFWYQQALGQGPEFLTYFQNEAQLDKSGLPSDRFFAERPEGSVSTLKIQRTQQEDSAVYLCASRNSGGLYEQYFGPGTRLTVT.

The J gene is TRBJ1-2, the V gene TRBV7-3, with 7 positions matching TRBD1. With 4 bases clipped from V and 3 bases from J, the junction kept 8 bases outside the gene matches. There are 15 residues in the CDR3. CDR1 is SGHTA, CDR2 FQGTGA, per germline. The CDR3 DNA sequence: TGTGCCAGCAGCTCGCTACCAGGGACAGACTATGGCTACACCTTC. It is translated as CASSSLPGTDYGYTF. Supplemented by reference TRBV7-3 and TRBJ1-2, the full variable domain reads GAGVSQTPSNKVTEKGKYVELRCDPISGHTALYWYRQSLGQGPEFLIYFQGTGAADDSGLPNDRFFAVRPEGSVSTLKIQRTERGDSAVYLCASSSLPGTDYGYTFGSGTRLTVV.

This rearrangement joins TRBV5-1 to TRBJ1-2; TRBD1 is a possible D gene (5 bases). V gave up 3 bases and J gave up 1 base, with 10 bases separating them. Germline V gene lookup returns CDR1 SGHRS and CDR2 YFSETQ. This CDR3 spans 14 amino acids. CDR3 coding DNA: TGCGCCAGCAGCTCAGACAGCAATAACTATGGCTACACCTTC. Encoded protein: CASSSDSNNYGYTF.

The rearrangement joins TRBV7-9 to TRBJ1-2; D gene ambiguous. The CDR3 extends over 13 amino acids. Germline V gene data show CDR1 as SEHNR and CDR2 as FQNEAQ (reference sequence). Trimming shortened V by 1 base and J by 8 bases, and 11 bases separated the two germline ends. The CDR3 protein is CASSLGQADGYTF. The DNA for the CDR3 is TGTGCCAGCAGCTTAGGCCAGGCCGACGGCTACACCTTC. Based on the CDR3 plus reference TRBV7-9 and TRBJ1-2, the full variable domain is DTGVSQNPRHKITKRGQNVTFRCDPISEHNRLYWYRQTLGQGPEFLTYFQNEAQLEKSRLLSDRFSAERPKGSFSTLEIQRTEQGDSAMYLCASSLGQADGYTFGSGTRLTVV.

This clone has only a few counts. This chain joins TRBV5-1 and TRBJ1-1; no clear D. V was cut by 0 bases and J by 4 bases, with 16 bases left in between. The CDR3 extends over 16 amino acids. Germline V gene lookup returns CDR1 SGHRS and CDR2 YFSETQ. The CDR3 nucleotides are TGCGCCAGCAGCTTGGTTCCCTTTGCGGTCGGCACTGAAGCTTTCTTT. Its protein is CASSLVPFAVGTEAFF.

The chain uses TRBV5-4 and TRBJ2-5, with D possibly matching TRBD2 (6 bases). The V end was cut by 5 bases, the J end by 5 bases, with 19 bases between. Looked up from germline, CDR1 is SGHNT and CDR2 is YYREEE (reference sequence). The CDR3 covers 15 residues. The CDR3 sequence is CASSTRLESKETQYF. CDR3 in DNA: TGTGCCAGCAGTACAAGACTAGAAAGTAAGGAGACCCAGTACTTC.

V gene TRBV4-1 combines with J gene TRBJ1-1, with 11 bases lining up with TRBD1. This CDR3 comprises 15 residues. J gave up 3 bases and V 3 bases, and 3 bases lay outside the gene matches. Germline V CDR1 and CDR2: MGHRA, YSYEKL. This CDR3 is CASSQDRGRDTEAFF. In DNA, the CDR3 is TGCGCCAGCAGCCAGGACAGGGGGCGAGACACTGAAGCTTTCTTT.

This chain uses TRBV27 with TRBJ2-7, with 7 bases matching TRBD1. The CDR3 spans 15 residues. The germline V gene has CDR1 MNHEY and CDR2 SMNVEV (reference sequence). Trimming removed 5 bases from V and 3 bases from J; junction bases left unmatched: 10. CDR3 bases: TGTGCCAGCAGTCAGCCCGGGACAGTAAGCTACGAGCAGTACTTC. Amino acids: CASSQPGTVSYEQYF.

The J gene is TRBJ2-5, the V gene TRBV27; TRBD1 aligns across 12 bases. After removal of 5 bases from V and 7 bases from J, the junction contained 11 bases not matched to a gene. The germline V gene has CDR1 MNHEY and CDR2 SMNVEV (reference sequence). This CDR3 has 16 residues. The CDR3 spells CASSPGPGQGARTQYF. The CDR3 DNA sequence: TGTGCCAGCAGTCCAGGACCGGGACAGGGGGCGCGGACCCAGTACTTC.

V gene TRBV7-3 combines with J gene TRBJ2-1, with 11 bases aligning to TRBD2. The CDR3 is 14 amino acids. Looked up from germline, CDR1 is SGHTA and CDR2 is FQGTGA. Germline trimming cut 5 bases from V and 9 bases from J; bases unmatched to any gene: 6. CDR3 amino acids: CASSISGRAGEQFF. Written as DNA, the CDR3 is TGTGCCAGCAGCATTAGCGGGAGGGCCGGTGAGCAGTTCTTC.